The present TCR beta chain was sequenced within a study of regulatory T cells in long-lasting Graves disease. Study-wide background: Disease was considered persistent Graves' disease after over 5 years of antithyroid drugs (with positive TSH receptor antibodies). General observations from the study: With persistent disease, TRBV28, TRBJ1-2 and TRBJ2-5 were the favored segments.

The time point here: persistent/refractory GD, antithyroid drugs over 5 years with positive TRAb. Preparation of the TCR library used RNA extracted from PBMCs. This clonotype turned up a few times. Its antigen is still unknown. V lost 3 bases and J lost 4, with 16 bases in between. Germline V gene sequence: CDR1 MNHNS, CDR2 SASEGT. This CDR3 spans 17 amino acids. Building the TCR beta libraries relied on iRepertoire HTBI primers, and CDR3 regions underwent Arm-PCR. TCRdb analysed the multiplex PCR reads with MiXCR anew, one entry per CDR3 protein. The sample holds roughly 450,000 distinct CDR3 sequences, around a fifth seen once.

The rearrangement links TRBV6-1 to TRBJ2-6; TRBD1 might be the D (6 bases). The source material was peripheral blood mononuclear cells (PBMCs), sampled when the disease was refractory, from a patient treated with antithyroid drugs. The source of this sequence is a female donor with Graves disease. As DNA, the CDR3 is TGTGCCAGCAGTGACTACCCCACAGGGTCCGGGGCCAACGTCCTGACTTTC. Its translation is CASSDYPTGSGANVLTF.